This section outlines one T cell receptor beta chain sequence together with its context. This clonotype was seen more than once but under ten times. The specificity of this receptor is unknown. It has no much larger one-base neighbor in the sample; base qualities were not kept. RNA was extracted with the RNeasy kit and roughly 0.5 to 1 ug was reverse transcribed using random hexamers. The immunoSEQ multiplex PCR assay, covering 54 Vbeta and 13 Jbeta segments, was used to amplify TCR beta CDR3 regions. Bias from PCR amplification was corrected by using a synthetic template baseline for primer optimization and for computational correction. Per the original workflow: Reads were annotated to V, D and J genes according to IMGT and were analyzed with immunoSEQ Analyzer, with only productive sequences retained. To calculate clonality, Shannon entropy was normalized by log2 of the number of productive unique sequences and then subtracted from one. For each patient and control, public and private clones were evaluated within the 100 most prevalent clones. Susac-specific clones were defined as absent from healthy and MS cohorts, around 1,000 published viral clones and other ImmuneACCESS disease sequences. TCRdb reanalyzed the raw reads on its own, using fastp at Q25 for trimming and MiXCR for clone calling, and kept in-frame beta chains. Each entry merges the rows of one CDR3 protein and shows their most common DNA and genes. The V and J calls come from TCRdb's annotation, not from the publication. This sample is represented by approximately 140,000 distinct CDR3 sequences; approximately 96% of them were singletons. Approximately 0.12% of the sample is in the top ten clones.

Peripheral blood CD8+ and CD4+ T cells from healthy donors, Susac syndrome patients and multiple sclerosis patients were profiled using high-throughput TCR beta sequencing. The multiple sclerosis controls were treatment-naive patients who had stable or active relapsing-remitting disease and met the revised McDonald criteria. CD8+ TEMRA cells were enriched by FACS, while bulk CD8+ and CD4+ T cells were purified by magnetic negative isolation. Blood was collected in EDTA tubes and processed within 24 hours, with PBMCs isolated through density gradient centrifugation. PBMCs intended for TCR sequencing were cryopreserved in liquid nitrogen and thawed later in a water bath at 37 degrees C. Purity of sorted or isolated CD4+, CD8+ and CD8+ TEMRA cells was at least 90%. This sample stems from a study of CD8 T cells in Susac syndrome (dated by TCRdb to between 2018 and 2020). In terms of the full investigation: Whether CD8+ T cell activation and differentiation in Susac syndrome was antigen driven was tested using repertoire sequencing.

V lost 0 bases and J lost 0 bases; the stretch between them is 9 bases long. The germline V gene sets CDR1 to SGHDN and CDR2 to FVKESK. The CDR3 goes from the cysteine to the phenylalanine over 15 residues. Only the CDR3 portion is preserved as DNA: 45 bases, with reading frame beginning at the first base. Broader findings and caveats from the paper: The study acknowledged that relatively few individuals were included in the TCR sequencing and HLA analysis.

What was sequenced was CD4+ T cells from PBMCs. The chain couples TRBV14 to TRBJ2-7, with the D call perhaps TRBD1 or TRBD2, as 5 bases match in each case. This TCR derives from a human donor with multiple sclerosis. The DNA is TGTGCCAGCAGCCAAGATCTTGGGACCTCCTACGAGCAGTACTTC. Translated, this gives CASSQDLGTSYEQYF.